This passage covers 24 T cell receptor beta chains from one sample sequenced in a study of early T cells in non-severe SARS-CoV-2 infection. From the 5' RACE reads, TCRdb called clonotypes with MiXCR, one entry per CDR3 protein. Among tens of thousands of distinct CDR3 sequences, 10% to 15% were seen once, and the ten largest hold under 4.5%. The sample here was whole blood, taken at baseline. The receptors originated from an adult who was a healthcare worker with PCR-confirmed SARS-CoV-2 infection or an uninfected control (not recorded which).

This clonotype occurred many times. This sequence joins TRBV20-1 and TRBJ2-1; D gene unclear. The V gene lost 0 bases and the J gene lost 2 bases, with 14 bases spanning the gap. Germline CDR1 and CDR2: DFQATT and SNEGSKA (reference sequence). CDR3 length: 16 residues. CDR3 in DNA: TGCAGTGCTAGAGACCCCTTAGCCTCGGCCTACAATGAGCAGTTCTTC. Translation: CSARDPLASAYNEQFF.

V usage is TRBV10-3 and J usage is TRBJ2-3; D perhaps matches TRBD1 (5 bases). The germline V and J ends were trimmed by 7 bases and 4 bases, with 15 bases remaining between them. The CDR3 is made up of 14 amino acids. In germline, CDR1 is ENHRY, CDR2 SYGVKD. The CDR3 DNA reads TGTGCCATCAAAGGGGCATTTAGCTCAGATACGCAGTATTTT. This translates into CAIKGAFSSDTQYF.

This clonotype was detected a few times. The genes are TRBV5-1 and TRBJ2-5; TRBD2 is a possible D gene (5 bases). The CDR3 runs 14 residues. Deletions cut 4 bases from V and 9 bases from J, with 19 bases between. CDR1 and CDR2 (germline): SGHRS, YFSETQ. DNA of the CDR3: TGCGCCAGCAGCGAACTCGGCACCTCGAGGGCCCAGTACTTC. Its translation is CASSELGTSRAQYF.

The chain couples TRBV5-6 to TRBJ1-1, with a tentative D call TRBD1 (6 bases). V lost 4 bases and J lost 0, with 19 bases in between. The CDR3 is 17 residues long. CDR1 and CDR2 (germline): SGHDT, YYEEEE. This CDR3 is CASSPLGDGGLNTEAFF. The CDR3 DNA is TGTGCCAGCAGCCCACTAGGGGACGGGGGCCTGAACACTGAAGCTTTCTTT.

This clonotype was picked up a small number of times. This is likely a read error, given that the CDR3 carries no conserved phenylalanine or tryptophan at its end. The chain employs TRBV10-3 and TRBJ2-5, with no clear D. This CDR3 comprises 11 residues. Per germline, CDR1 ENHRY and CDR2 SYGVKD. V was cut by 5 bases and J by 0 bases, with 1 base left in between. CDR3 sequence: CAISYQETQYV. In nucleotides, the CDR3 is TGTGCCATCAGTTACCAAGAGACCCAGTACGTC.

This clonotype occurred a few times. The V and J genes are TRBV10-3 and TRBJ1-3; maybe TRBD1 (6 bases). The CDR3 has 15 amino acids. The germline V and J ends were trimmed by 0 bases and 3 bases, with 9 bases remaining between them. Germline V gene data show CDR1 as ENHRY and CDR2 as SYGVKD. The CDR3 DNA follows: TGTGCCATCAGTGAGTCGATCAGGGGTGGAAACACCATATATTTT. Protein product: CAISESIRGGNTIYF.

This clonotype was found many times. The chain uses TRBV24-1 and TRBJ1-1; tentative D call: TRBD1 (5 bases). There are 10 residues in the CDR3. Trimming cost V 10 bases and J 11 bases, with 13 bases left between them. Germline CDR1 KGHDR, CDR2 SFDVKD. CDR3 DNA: TGTGCCACTCAGGGCCGGTGGGCTTTCTTT. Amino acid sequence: CATQGRWAFF.

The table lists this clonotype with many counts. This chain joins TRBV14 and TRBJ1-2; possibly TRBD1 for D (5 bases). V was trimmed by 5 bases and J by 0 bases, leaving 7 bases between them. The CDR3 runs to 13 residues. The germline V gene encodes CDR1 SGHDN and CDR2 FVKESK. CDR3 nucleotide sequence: TGTGCCAGCAGCGCAGGGACTAACTATGGCTACACCTTC. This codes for CASSAGTNYGYTF.

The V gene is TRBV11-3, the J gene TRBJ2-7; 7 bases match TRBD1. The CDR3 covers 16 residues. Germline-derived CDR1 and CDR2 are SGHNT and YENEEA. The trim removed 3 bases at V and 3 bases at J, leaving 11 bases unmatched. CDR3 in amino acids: CASSFGPGQNFYEQYF. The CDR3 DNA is TGTGCCAGCAGCTTCGGACCGGGACAGAATTTCTACGAGCAGTACTTC.

The CDR3 sequence: CASSERSGRGEKLFF. In DNA, the CDR3 is TGCGCCAGCAGTGAGCGTTCGGGGCGAGGGGAAAAACTGTTTTTT. The rearrangement joins TRBV10-1 to TRBJ1-4; D possibly corresponds to TRBD1 (5 bases). The germline V gene has CDR1 WNHNN and CDR2 SYGVQD (reference sequence). The CDR3 is made up of 15 amino acids. Trimming took 2 bases from V and 8 from J, leaving 15 bases between them.

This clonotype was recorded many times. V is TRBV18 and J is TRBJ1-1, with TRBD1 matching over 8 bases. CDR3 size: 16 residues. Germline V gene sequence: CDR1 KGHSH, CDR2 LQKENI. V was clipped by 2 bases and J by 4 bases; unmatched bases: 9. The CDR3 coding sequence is TGTGCCAGCTCACCAAGACCCGGGACAGGTGGCACTGAAGCTTTCTTT. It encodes CASSPRPGTGGTEAFF.

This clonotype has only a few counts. For the CDR3, the DNA is TGTGCCACCAGTGATCCTCTAGCGGGAAGCGGAAATGAGCAGTTCTTC. This encodes CATSDPLAGSGNEQFF. The chain is built from TRBV24-1 and TRBJ2-1, with 9 bases fitting TRBD2. The CDR3 has 16 residues. J lost 7 bases, V lost 3 bases, and 9 bases had no gene match. Per the germline V gene, CDR1 is KGHDR and CDR2 is SFDVKD.

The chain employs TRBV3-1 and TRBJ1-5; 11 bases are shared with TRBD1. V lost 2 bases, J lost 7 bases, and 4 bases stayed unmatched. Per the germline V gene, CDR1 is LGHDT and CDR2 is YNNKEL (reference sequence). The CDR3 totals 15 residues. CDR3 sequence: CASSQMGQGVQPQHF. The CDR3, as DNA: TGTGCCAGCAGCCAAATGGGACAGGGGGTACAGCCCCAGCATTTT.

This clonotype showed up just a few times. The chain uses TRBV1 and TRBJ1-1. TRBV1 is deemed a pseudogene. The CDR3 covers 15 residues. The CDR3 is CTSSQEGPNNTEAFF. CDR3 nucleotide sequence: TGCACCAGCAGCCAAGAGGGCCCTAACAACACTGAAGCTTTCTTT.

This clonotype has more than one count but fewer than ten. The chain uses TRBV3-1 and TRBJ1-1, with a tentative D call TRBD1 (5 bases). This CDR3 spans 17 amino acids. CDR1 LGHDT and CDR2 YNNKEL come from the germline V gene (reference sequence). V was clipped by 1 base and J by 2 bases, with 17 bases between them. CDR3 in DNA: TGTGCCAGCAGCCAAGTTAAGGCAGGGAAGGGAAACACTGAAGCTTTCTTT. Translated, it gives CASSQVKAGKGNTEAFF.

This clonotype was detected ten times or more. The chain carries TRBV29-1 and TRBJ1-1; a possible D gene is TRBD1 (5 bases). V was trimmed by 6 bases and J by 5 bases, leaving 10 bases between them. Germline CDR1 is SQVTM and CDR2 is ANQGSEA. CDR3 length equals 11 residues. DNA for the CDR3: TGCAGCGTGTCGGGGCGGACTGAAGCTTTCTTT. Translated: CSVSGRTEAFF.

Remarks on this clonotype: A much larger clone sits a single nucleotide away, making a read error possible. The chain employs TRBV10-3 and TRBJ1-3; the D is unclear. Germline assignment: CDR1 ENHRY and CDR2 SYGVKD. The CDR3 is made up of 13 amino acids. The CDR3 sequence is CAISDTDGITIYF. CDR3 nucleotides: TGTGCCATCAGTGATACAGATGGAATCACCATATATTTT.

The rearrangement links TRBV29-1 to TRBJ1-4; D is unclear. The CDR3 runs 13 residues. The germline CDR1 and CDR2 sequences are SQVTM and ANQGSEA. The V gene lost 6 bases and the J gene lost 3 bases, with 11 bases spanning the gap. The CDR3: CSVTAVANEKLFF. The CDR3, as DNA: TGCAGCGTGACGGCGGTGGCTAATGAAAAACTGTTTTTT.

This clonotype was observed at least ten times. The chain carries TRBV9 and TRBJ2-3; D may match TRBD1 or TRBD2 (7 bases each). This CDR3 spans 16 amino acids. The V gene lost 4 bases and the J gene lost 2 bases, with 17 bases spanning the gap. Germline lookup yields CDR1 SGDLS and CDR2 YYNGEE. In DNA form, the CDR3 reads TGTGCCAGCAGCACCGGTGGGGAGGGGGCCACAGATACGCAGTATTTT. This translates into CASSTGGEGATDTQYF.

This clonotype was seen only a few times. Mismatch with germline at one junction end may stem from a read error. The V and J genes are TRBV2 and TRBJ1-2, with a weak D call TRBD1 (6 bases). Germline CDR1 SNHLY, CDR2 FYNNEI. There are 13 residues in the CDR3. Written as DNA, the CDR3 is TGTGCCAGCAGCGAAGGCAGGGGATATGGCTACACCTTC. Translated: CASSEGRGYGYTF.

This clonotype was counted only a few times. The DNA for the CDR3 is TGTGCCAGTAGTATGGGCACGGGAGTGCCCTACGAGCAGTACTTC. Its translation: CASSMGTGVPYEQYF. The chain carries TRBV19 and TRBJ2-7; D is perhaps TRBD2 (6 bases). This CDR3 is built from 15 residues. Germline-derived CDR1 and CDR2 are LNHDA and SQIVND (reference sequence). The V and J ends lost 3 bases and 2 bases respectively, with 14 bases between them. Combining the CDR3 with reference TRBV19 and TRBJ2-7 gives the whole variable domain DGGITQSPKYLFRKEGQNVTLSCEQNLNHDAMYWYRQDPGQGLRLIYYSQIVNDFQKGDIAEGYSVSREKKESFPLTVTSAQKNPTAFYLCASSMGTGVPYEQYFGPGTRLTVT.

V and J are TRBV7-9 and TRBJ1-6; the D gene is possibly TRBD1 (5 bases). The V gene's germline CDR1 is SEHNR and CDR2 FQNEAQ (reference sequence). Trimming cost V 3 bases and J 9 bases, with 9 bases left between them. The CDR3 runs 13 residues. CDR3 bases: TGTGCCAGCAGCTTCAGGGATGGTTCACCCCTCCACTTT. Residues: CASSFRDGSPLHF.

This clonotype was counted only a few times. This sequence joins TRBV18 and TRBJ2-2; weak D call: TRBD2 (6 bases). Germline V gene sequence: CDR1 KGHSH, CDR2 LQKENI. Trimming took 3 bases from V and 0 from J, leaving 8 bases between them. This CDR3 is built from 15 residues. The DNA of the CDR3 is TGTGCCAGCTCACCTCTAGCGACGAACACCGGGGAGCTGTTTTTT. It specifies CASSPLATNTGELFF.

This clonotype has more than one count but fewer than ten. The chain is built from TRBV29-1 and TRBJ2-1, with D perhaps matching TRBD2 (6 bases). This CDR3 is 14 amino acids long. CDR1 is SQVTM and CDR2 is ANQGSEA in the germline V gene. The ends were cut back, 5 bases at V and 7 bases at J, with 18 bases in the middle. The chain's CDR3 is CSVTGTYEGNEQFF. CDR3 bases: TGCAGCGTTACCGGGACTTACGAGGGGAATGAGCAGTTCTTC.